What follows are 15 T cell receptor beta chains derived from one specimen sequenced in a study of T cells after yellow fever vaccination. TCRdb redid the calling of the 5' RACE reads with MiXCR, one entry per CDR3 protein. Here the sample spans 300,000 to 400,000 distinct CDR3 sequences, 7.5% to 9% being singletons. This specimen consisted of PBMCs, obtained on the day of the first yellow fever vaccination. Source of these receptors: a man between 18 and 35 years old who received the YFV17D yellow fever vaccine.

Many counts were recorded for this clonotype. This sequence joins TRBV20-1 and TRBJ2-5; possibly TRBD2 for D (6 bases). Germline-derived CDR1 and CDR2 are DFQATT and SNEGSKA (reference sequence). V lost 6 bases and J 0 bases, leaving 14 bases between the germline ends. The CDR3 is 14 amino acids. The CDR3 DNA sequence: TGCAGTGCCAAGAGTCCGGGGGACCAAGAGACCCAGTACTTC. It is translated as CSAKSPGDQETQYF.

V gene TRBV6-6 combines with J gene TRBJ1-5; 7 bases fit TRBD1. V lost 8 bases to trimming and J lost 3 bases; unmatched junction nucleotides: 4. The CDR3 loop spans 13 amino acids. Germline CDR1 reads MNHNY; CDR2 reads SVGAGI (reference sequence). CDR3: CASGGQLNQPQHF. DNA for the CDR3: TGTGCCAGCGGGGGACAGCTCAATCAGCCCCAGCATTTT.

Ten or more counts support this clonotype. The V gene is TRBV6-2 or TRBV6-3, the J gene TRBJ1-2; D call uncertain. The CDR3 length is 14 residues. V dropped 4 bases and J dropped 0 bases, with 9 bases sitting between them. The germline V gene has CDR1 MNHEY and CDR2 SVGEGT. CDR3 loop: CASSLGPSNYGYTF. CDR3 sequence (DNA): TGTGCCAGCAGTTTAGGACCCTCTAACTATGGCTACACCTTC.

The V call is TRBV7-9, the J call TRBJ2-3, with D unclear. V was trimmed by 3 bases and J by 2 bases, leaving 15 bases between them. Germline values: CDR1 SEHNR, CDR2 FQNEAQ (reference sequence). This CDR3 spans 16 amino acids. The CDR3 spells CASSLGYRGPTDTQYF. In DNA form, the CDR3 reads TGTGCCAGCAGCTTGGGGTACCGAGGCCCCACAGATACGCAGTATTTT.

This clonotype was detected a few times. The chain uses TRBV6-6 and TRBJ1-1; 10 bases align to TRBD1. The J segment lost 8 bases and the V segment lost 6 bases, leaving 6 bases of the junction unmatched. The CDR3 loop spans 13 amino acids. Germline CDR1 reads MNHNY; CDR2 reads SVGAGI (reference sequence). The CDR3 coding sequence is TGTGCCAGCAGACGACAGGGGGCAAAAGAAGCTTTCTTT. Translation: CASRRQGAKEAFF.

This clonotype showed up just a few times. This chain uses TRBV12-3 or TRBV12-4 with TRBJ2-3; D gene unclear. The V end was cut by 6 bases, the J end by 1 base, with 8 bases between. CDR3 size: 13 residues. The CDR3 here is CASRVSGTDTQYF. The CDR3 DNA sequence: TGTGCCAGCAGGGTCAGCGGCACAGATACGCAGTATTTT.

A few counts support this clonotype. The V gene is TRBV4-3, the J gene TRBJ1-4; 7 bases line up with TRBD1. Germline loops: CDR1 LGHNA, CDR2 YSLEER. The V and J ends lost 4 bases and 5 bases, in that order; junction bases with no gene match: 7. This CDR3 has 15 amino acids. CDR3 DNA sequence: TGCGCCAGCAGCCGAGAGGACAGGTTAAATGAAAAACTGTTTTTT. Translated: CASSREDRLNEKLFF.

The rearrangement links TRBV7-2 to TRBJ1-6; 8 bases match TRBD1. CDR1 is SGHTA, CDR2 FQGNSA, per germline. The CDR3 contains 16 residues. V dropped 4 bases and J dropped 11; count of bases not matched to a gene: 13. The CDR3 DNA reads as TGTGCCAGCAGCTGGACAGGGTCGGAAAGTAGAACACCCCTCCACTTT. Translated: CASSWTGSESRTPLHF.

The V call is TRBV5-1, the J call TRBJ2-5; D possibly corresponds to TRBD2 (6 bases). Between the trimmed V and J ends, which lost 4 bases and 0 bases, there was a span of 16 bases. CDR3 size: 16 residues. Germline values: CDR1 SGHRS, CDR2 YFSETQ. The CDR3 DNA reads TGCGCCAGCAGCCGTAAGCGGGTGACGTACCAAGAGACCCAGTACTTC. Its protein is CASSRKRVTYQETQYF.

J is TRBJ1-1 and V is TRBV5-1; the D gene is possibly TRBD1 (6 bases). Trimming pared 0 bases from V and 8 bases from J, leaving 23 bases between. The germline V gene encodes CDR1 SGHRS and CDR2 YFSETQ. The CDR3 is 17 amino acids. CDR3: CASSLVRGATNLREAFF. The CDR3 nucleotides read TGCGCCAGCAGCTTGGTTCGGGGGGCGACGAATTTGAGAGAAGCTTTCTTT.

In its sample, this clonotype was seen a few times. V and J are TRBV6-5 and TRBJ2-5; D is perhaps TRBD1 (6 bases). V was clipped by 2 bases and J by 2 bases, with 21 bases between them. The CDR3 totals 18 residues. Per the germline V gene, CDR1 is MNHEY and CDR2 is SVGAGI. The CDR3 DNA is TGTGCCAGCAGTTACGCTCCCCAAGGGGCAGGGGAACAAGAGACCCAGTACTTC. It translates to CASSYAPQGAGEQETQYF.

This clonotype was recorded many times. The chain uses TRBV19 and TRBJ2-3, with 12 bases matching TRBD1. The J segment lost 7 bases and the V segment lost 4 bases, leaving 3 bases of the junction unmatched. Germline CDR1 is LNHDA and CDR2 is SQIVND (reference sequence). The CDR3 runs to 14 residues. The CDR3 protein is CASSRGQGANTQYF. The DNA for the CDR3 is TGTGCCAGTAGTAGGGGACAGGGGGCGAATACGCAGTATTTT.

This clonotype was seen a handful of times. The rearrangement joins TRBV4-2 to TRBJ2-1; D gene uncertain. V dropped 0 bases and J dropped 5 bases, with 17 bases sitting between them. Germline V gives CDR1 LGHNA, CDR2 YNFKEQ. The CDR3 length is 17 residues. The CDR3 coding sequence is TGTGCCAGCAGCCAAGATAGGTTAGATTTCGTCGACAATGAGCAGTTCTTC. Its protein product is CASSQDRLDFVDNEQFF.

The chain links TRBV5-1 to TRBJ2-3; 11 bases fit TRBD2. The V gene end was trimmed by 0 bases and the J gene end by 7 bases; junction bases not matched to a gene: 4. CDR3 size: 15 residues. The germline V gene encodes CDR1 SGHRS and CDR2 YFSETQ. For the CDR3, the DNA is TGCGCCAGCAGCTTGGTAGCGGGGGGGCAAAATACGCAGTATTTT. Amino acid sequence: CASSLVAGGQNTQYF.

The chain has TRBV29-1 and TRBJ2-1; D remains ambiguous. Looked up from germline, CDR1 is SQVTM and CDR2 is ANQGSEA. Trimming removed 6 bases at V and 9 bases at J, with 24 bases between. The CDR3 spans 15 residues. CDR3 coding DNA: TGCAGCGTGGGTTCGGACGGACGAATCTCCCGTGAGCAGTTCTTC. Translation gives CSVGSDGRISREQFF.